In its sample, the clone carrying this TCR beta chain was seen once. The sample belongs to a study of somatic mutations in cytotoxic T cells in rheumatoid arthritis. The overall study: Immediately following diagnosis and ahead of any treatment, patient blood (roughly 30 ml EDTA) was drawn.

This table comes from immunoSEQ multiplex PCR, and its TCRdb copy is limited to in-frame clones, with some not included. Of more than 9,000 clones listed, roughly 78% were seen once; the top ten hold approximately 30%. V was cut by 0 bases and J by 6 bases, with 9 bases left in between. Germline CDR1 reads SGHRS; CDR2 reads YFSETQ. The CDR3 consists of 14 residues. Positive selection using magnetic beads isolated the CD4+ and CD8+ cells (purity was checked by flow cytometry). The source is an adult with rheumatoid arthritis. This rearrangement joins TRBV5-1 to TRBJ2-2; the D gene is possibly TRBD2 (5 bases). Sequenced: CD8+ T cells sorted from blood. In DNA form, the CDR3 reads TGCGCCAGCAGCTTGGCCGGGGTGTCCGGGGAGCTGTTTTTT. Translation: CASSLAGVSGELFF. Full variable domain (rest looked up from reference TRBV5-1 and TRBJ2-2): KAGVTQTPRYLIKTRGQQVTLSCSPISGHRSVSWYQQTPGQGLQFLFEYFSETQRNKGNFPGRFSGRQFSNSRSEMNVSTLELGDSALYLCASSLAGVSGELFFGEGSRLTVL.